This T cell receptor (beta chain) is drawn from a study of blood T cell repertoires in COVID-19 (dated by TCRdb to about 2020). Regarding the complete study: The collaborator samples originated in the United States, Italy and Spain and spanned the acute and convalescent phases of COVID-19. The prospective study material was composed of cDNA or gDNA derived from T cells, B-cell-depleted T cells, or PBMCs. HLA class I and class II types, where available, came from metadata supplied by the sample provider rather than from assay-based typing. The repertoires were released in a freely available public database intended as a resource for research on the immune response to SARS-CoV-2. A de-identified subject ID, COVID-19 status, age in years and sex were almost always included in the sample metadata. Deeply sampled blood TCRbeta repertoires from subjects exposed to, actively infected with, or recovered from COVID-19 were included in the dataset. The samples were drawn from two sources: the first 160 participants of the ongoing ImmuneRACE study, and approximately 1,300 subjects contributed by 6 global collaborators. Broader findings and caveats from the paper: Clinical and demographic metadata were provided uncurated, with the amount varying by source and participant.

TCRbeta CDR3 regions were amplified from genomic DNA by means of the immunoSEQ Assay, a bias-controlled multiplex PCR. The published analysis was carried out like this. The number of nucleated cells in each sample was estimated from the amplification of reference gene primers within the assay. To quantify the absolute abundance of each unique TCRbeta CDR3 rearrangement, sequence reads were collapsed and filtered. Productive Simpson clonality was computed per sample as the square root of Simpson's diversity index over productive rearrangements. TCRdb holds this immuneACCESS table with in-frame rearrangements only. Some clones are missing; in checked studies, unresolved V genes explain under half, and the rest has no known cause. V and J calls and clone size are those listed in that table; D and trimming were worked out from the DNA. Recorded for this sample are 300,000 to 450,000 clones; roughly 86% of them occurred a single time. About 10% of the sample lies in the top ten.

In the case of this clone: Its antigen is still unknown. Per-base quality was not reported, and no clone a single base away is much larger than it.

The germline V gene (reference sequence) provides CDR1 LNHDA and CDR2 SQIVND. V is cut by 6 bases and J by 4 bases, and the space between the germline ends is 11 bases. The CDR3 numbers 13 residues from cysteine through phenylalanine. The entry retains the CDR3 DNA only, 39 bases that are in frame from base 1. One collaborating source in Seattle enrolled patients while the patients were actively infected and followed the patients over time throughout the course of disease. The collaborating institutions used their own protocols to collect whole blood in K2EDTA tubes. Collaborator samples were shipped for TCRbeta analysis as frozen whole blood, isolated PBMCs, or DNA extracted from either sample type.

Sequencing used peripheral blood. Rearrangement joined TRBV19 to TRBJ2-3; matching of 5 bases hints at TRBD2 as the D gene. This TCR derives from a woman aged 25-40 years with COVID-19, enrolled during active disease. The DNA reads as follows: TGTGCCAGTAGAGCGGTGGACTCAGATACGCAGTATTTT. Protein translation: CASRAVDSDTQYF.